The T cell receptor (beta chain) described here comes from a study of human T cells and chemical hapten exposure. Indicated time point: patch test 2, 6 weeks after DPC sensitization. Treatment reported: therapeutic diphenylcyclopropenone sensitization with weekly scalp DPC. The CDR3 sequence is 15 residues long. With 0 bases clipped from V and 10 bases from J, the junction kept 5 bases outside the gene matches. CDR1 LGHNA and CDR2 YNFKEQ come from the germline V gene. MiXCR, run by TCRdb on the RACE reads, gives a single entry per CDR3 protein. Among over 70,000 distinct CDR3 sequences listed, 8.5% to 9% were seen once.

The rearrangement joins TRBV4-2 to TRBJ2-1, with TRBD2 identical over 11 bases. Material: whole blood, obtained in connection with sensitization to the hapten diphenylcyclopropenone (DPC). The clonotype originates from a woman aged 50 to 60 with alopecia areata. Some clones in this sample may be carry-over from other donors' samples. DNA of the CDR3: TGTGCCAGCAGCCAAGACCCGGGACTAGCGGCGGAGCAGTTCTTC. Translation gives CASSQDPGLAAEQFF.